The 6 T cell receptor beta chains in this list originate from one sample, sequenced in a study of T cells in Graves' hyperthyroidism and ophthalmopathy. TCR beta CDR3 sequences were amplified from RNA transcripts. HTBI primers drove first-round RT-PCR of the TCR CDR3. MiXCR, run by TCRdb on the multiplex PCR reads, gives a single entry per CDR3 protein. The table includes around 350,000 distinct CDR3 sequences, approximately 18% detected once. Sequenced: blood. These receptors came from a woman in her twenties or thirties with Graves' hyperthyroidism that later progressed to Graves' ophthalmopathy.

There are a few counts of this clonotype. The chain has TRBV5-4 and TRBJ1-2; 8 bases line up with TRBD1. Per the germline V gene, CDR1 is SGHNT and CDR2 is YYREEE (reference sequence). Unmatched junction bases numbered 7, after V lost 4 bases and J lost 8 bases. CDR3 size: 13 residues. CDR3 bases: TGTGCCAGCAGCCTTCAGGGGGCTCAGGGCTACACCTTC. It translates to CASSLQGAQGYTF.

This clonotype was detected many times. The rearrangement links TRBV11-2 to TRBJ1-1, with D perhaps matching TRBD1 (5 bases). This CDR3 region has 15 residues. V was trimmed by 2 bases and J by 4 bases, leaving 14 bases between them. The germline CDR1 and CDR2 sequences are SGHAT and FQNNGV. As DNA, the CDR3 is TGTGCCAGCAGCTTATCTGCACGGGGGGGCACTGAAGCTTTCTTT. Translated, it gives CASSLSARGGTEAFF.

This clonotype was seen many times. CDR3 sequence (DNA): TGTGCCAGTAGTATAGCACCCGGGCAGGGTTACTACAATGAGCAGTTCTTC. Its protein is CASSIAPGQGYYNEQFF. The V call is TRBV19, the J call TRBJ2-1; D perhaps matches TRBD1 (5 bases). V was pared by 1 base and J by 3 bases, with 16 bases between. CDR1 is LNHDA and CDR2 is SQIVND in the germline V gene (reference sequence). There are 17 residues in the CDR3.

This clonotype was picked up a small number of times. The chain has TRBV20-1 and TRBJ1-5, with D possibly TRBD1 on 5 matching bases. The V end lost 4 bases, the J end lost 2 bases, and 15 bases lay between the germline ends. The CDR3 sequence is 15 residues long. CDR1 DFQATT and CDR2 SNEGSKA come from the germline V gene (reference sequence). The CDR3 DNA reads as TGCAGTGCTACCCAAGACAGACAACGCAATCAGCCCCAGCATTTT. Its protein product is CSATQDRQRNQPQHF.

The gene calls are TRBV20-1 and TRBJ1-2; no clear D gene. V lost 1 base, J lost 1 base, and 13 bases lay in between. The CDR3 length is 15 residues. The germline V gene has CDR1 DFQATT and CDR2 SNEGSKA (reference sequence). The CDR3 protein is CSARAPFTVNYGYTF. The CDR3 coding sequence is TGCAGTGCTAGAGCCCCCTTTACAGTTAACTATGGCTACACCTTC.

A few counts support this clonotype. This chain's CDR3 is CASSYPEGSNTGELFF. The CDR3 DNA is TGTGCCAGCAGTTACCCGGAGGGATCGAACACCGGGGAGCTGTTTTTT. The chain has TRBV6-6 and TRBJ2-2; possible D gene TRBD2, 6 bases. In germline, CDR1 is MNHNY, CDR2 SVGAGI (reference sequence). The CDR3 is 16 residues long. V lost 2 bases to trimming and J lost 0 bases, with 10 bases between them.